This TCR beta chain originates from a study of vaccination and CD4 T cells after COVID-19. Study information: Two doses of either BNT162b2 or mRNA-1273 vaccine went to participants. Overlapping spike peptides served as the stimulus for the cells. These peptides came from SARS-CoV-2 and from the common cold coronaviruses HCoV-NL63, HCoV-OC43 and HCoV-229E.

The sample's treatment: roughly 10-day PBMC culture with coronavirus spike peptide pools or control peptides (ViraFEST assay). Before Alpha, Beta and Delta appeared in the US, convalescents tested positive (March–late 2020). The germline V and J ends were trimmed by 1 base and 7 bases, with 14 bases remaining between them. The CDR3 loop spans 14 amino acids. Sequence data for DNA of cultured CD4+ T cells were generated by the Oncomine TCR Beta short-read assay. Someone extracted genomic DNA from cultured CD4+ T cells. Via MiXCR, TCRdb re-called the PCR reads, giving one row per CDR3 protein. This table holds 10,000 to 15,000 distinct CDR3 sequences, less than 40% found once. Of note for this clonotype: Its specificity is unknown.

Sequencing input: cultured CD4+ T cells from blood. This TCR came from a human donor with COVID-19. The chain couples TRBV12-3 or TRBV12-4 to TRBJ2-7; either TRBD1 or TRBD2 may fit D (6 bases each). The CDR3 DNA follows: TGTGCCAGCAGTTTAGGTGGGGGGCTTAGAGAGCAGTACTTC. Its protein is CASSLGGGLREQYF.